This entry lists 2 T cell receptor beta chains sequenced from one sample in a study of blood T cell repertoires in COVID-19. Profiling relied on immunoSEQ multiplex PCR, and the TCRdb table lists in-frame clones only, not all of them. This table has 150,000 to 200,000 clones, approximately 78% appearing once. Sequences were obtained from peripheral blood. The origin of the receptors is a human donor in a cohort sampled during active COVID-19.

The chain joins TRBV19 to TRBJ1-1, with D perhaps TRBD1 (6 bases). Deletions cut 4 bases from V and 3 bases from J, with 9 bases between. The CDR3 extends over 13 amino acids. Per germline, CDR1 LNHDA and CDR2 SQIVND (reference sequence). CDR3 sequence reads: CASSRGQYTEAFF. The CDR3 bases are TGTGCCAGTAGTAGAGGACAGTACACTGAAGCTTTCTTT.

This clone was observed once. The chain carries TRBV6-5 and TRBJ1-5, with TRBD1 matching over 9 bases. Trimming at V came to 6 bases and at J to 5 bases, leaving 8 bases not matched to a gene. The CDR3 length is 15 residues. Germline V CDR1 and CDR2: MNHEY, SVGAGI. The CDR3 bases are TGTGCCAGCAGGCTCCGGGACAGGGCCCATCAGCCCCAGCATTTT. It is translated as CASRLRDRAHQPQHF.